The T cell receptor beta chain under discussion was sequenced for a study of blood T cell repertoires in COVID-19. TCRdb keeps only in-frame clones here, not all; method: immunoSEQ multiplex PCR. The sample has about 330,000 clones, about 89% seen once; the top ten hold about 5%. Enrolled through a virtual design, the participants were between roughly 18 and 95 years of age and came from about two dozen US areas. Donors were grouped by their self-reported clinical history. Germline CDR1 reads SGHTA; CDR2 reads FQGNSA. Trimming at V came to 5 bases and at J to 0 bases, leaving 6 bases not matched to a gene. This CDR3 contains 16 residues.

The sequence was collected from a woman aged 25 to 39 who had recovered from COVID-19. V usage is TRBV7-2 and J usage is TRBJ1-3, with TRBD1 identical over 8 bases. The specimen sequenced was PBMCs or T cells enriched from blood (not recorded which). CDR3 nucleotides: TGTGCCAGCAGCCCAGGGGGCACGAGCTCTGGAAACACCATATATTTT. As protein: CASSPGGTSSGNTIYF.